Listed below are T cell receptor beta chains from one sample, sequenced in a study of blood T cell repertoires in COVID-19. TCRdb's table, derived via immunoSEQ multiplex PCR, lists solely in-frame clones and lacks some. Among 150,000 to 200,000 clones listed, 80% were seen once. Sequencing was performed on PBMCs or T cells enriched from blood (not recorded which). These receptors were collected from a middle-aged man who had recovered from COVID-19. CDR3s include the opening cysteine and the closing phenylalanine or tryptophan. D genes are given only for firm matches. Not all rows give a size; the values are once, few, many and, for expanded clones, a class.

few	-	TRBV11-2	TRBJ1-4	CASSLESAGFNEKLFF	TGTGCCAGCAGCTTAGAAAGTGCAGGGTTTAATGAAAAACTGTTTTTT
once	-	TRBV7-8	TRBJ1-1	CASSFTGNTEAFF	TGTGCCAGCAGCTTTACGGGGAACACTGAAGCTTTCTTT
-	TRBD1	TRBV19	TRBJ1-1	CASSVSGQMNTEAFF	TGTGCCAGTAGTGTCTCGGGACAGATGAACACTGAAGCTTTCTTT
-	-	TRBV19	TRBJ1-5	CASSIAASFSNQPQHF	TGTGCCAGTAGTATAGCAGCGTCTTTCTCAAATCAGCCCCAGCATTTT
-	TRBD1	TRBV9	TRBJ2-2	CASSADRGRFTGELFF	TGTGCCAGCAGCGCGGACAGGGGGCGCTTCACCGGGGAGCTGTTTTTT
once	TRBD2	TRBV7-2	TRBJ2-5	CASSFSGGPQETQYF	TGTGCCAGCAGCTTCAGCGGGGGACCACAAGAGACCCAGTACTTC
-	TRBD1	TRBV5-1	TRBJ2-3	CASSLEGGVSTDTQYF	TGCGCCAGCAGCTTGGAAGGGGGCGTAAGCACAGATACGCAGTATTTT
-	TRBD1	TRBV27	TRBJ1-1	CASSYLTGKEAFF	TGTGCCAGCAGCTACCTGACAGGGAAGGAAGCTTTCTTT
-	-	TRBV7-9	TRBJ1-6	CASSGQNSYNSPLHF	TGTGCCAGCAGCGGACAGAACTCCTATAATTCACCCCTCCACTTT
-	-	TRBV30	TRBJ1-4	CAWTERGDEKLFF	TGTGCCTGGACCGAACGGGGGGATGAAAAACTGTTTTTT
few	TRBD2	TRBV9	TRBJ2-3	CASSVSTNSGGTDTQYF	TGTGCCAGCAGCGTATCTACCAATAGCGGGGGCACAGATACGCAGTATTTT
-	-	TRBV2	TRBJ2-3	CASSEALLPNTQYF	TGTGCCAGCAGTGAAGCGCTGTTACCTAATACGCAGTATTTT
-	-	TRBV30	TRBJ1-4	CAWSVLGGTNEKLFF	TGTGCCTGGAGTGTACTTGGAGGGACTAATGAAAAACTGTTTTTT
-	TRBD1	TRBV30	TRBJ1-6	CAGTVSRALHF	TGTGCCGGGACAGTCTCGCGGGCCCTCCACTTT
-	-	TRBV9	TRBJ2-1	CASSQESRSGSYNEQFF	TGTGCCAGCAGTCAGGAGTCCCGGTCGGGGTCCTACAATGAGCAGTTCTTC
-	TRBD2	TRBV5-1	TRBJ2-5	CASSSGGSSETQYF	TGCGCCAGCAGCTCGGGGGGTAGCAGCGAGACCCAGTACTTC
-	-	TRBV7-3	TRBJ1-5	CASSLYDSHNQPQHF	TGTGCCAGCAGCTTGTACGACAGCCACAATCAGCCCCAGCATTTT
-	TRBD1	TRBV12-5	TRBJ1-6	CASALGQGGSPLHF	TGTGCTAGTGCCCTGGGACAGGGAGGGTCACCCCTCCACTTT
-	TRBD1	TRBV2	TRBJ1-6	CASRGGQVSYNSPLHF	TGTGCCAGCAGGGGGGGACAGGTCTCCTATAATTCACCCCTCCACTTT
few	-	TRBV6-5	TRBJ1-1	CASSFGGSGNTEAFF	TGTGCCAGCAGTTTTGGGGGGTCGGGGAACACTGAAGCTTTCTTT
-	-	TRBV5-1	TRBJ2-7	CASRRENSAAYEQYF	TGCGCCAGCAGGCGTGAGAATTCCGCTGCCTACGAGCAGTACTTC
-	TRBD2	TRBV6-5	TRBJ2-5	CATRLAGARETQYF	TGTGCCACCCGACTAGCGGGGGCCCGGGAGACCCAGTACTTC
-	-	TRBV3-1/TRBV3-2	TRBJ1-1	CASSGTWRNTEAFF	TGTGCCAGCAGTGGTACTTGGAGGAACACTGAAGCTTTCTTT
-	TRBD2	TRBV7-3	TRBJ2-1	CASSLSGGSSYNEQFF	TGTGCCAGCAGCTTAAGCGGGGGGAGCTCCTACAATGAGCAGTTCTTC
-	TRBD1	TRBV6-5	TRBJ1-4	CASSLRGNNEKLFF	TGTGCCAGCAGCCTCAGGGGGAATAATGAAAAACTGTTTTTT
-	-	TRBV3-1/TRBV3-2	TRBJ2-2	CASSQDLLTGTRELFF	TGTGCCAGCAGCCAAGATCTCCTTACAGGGACCCGGGAGCTGTTTTTT
-	-	TRBV9	TRBJ2-2	CASSAREGSGELFF	TGTGCCAGCAGCGCCAGGGAAGGGTCCGGGGAGCTGTTTTTT
-	TRBD2	TRBV11-2	TRBJ2-7	CASSPLAGFFSYEQYF	TGTGCCAGCAGCCCACTAGCGGGGTTTTTCTCCTACGAGCAGTACTTC
few	TRBD1	TRBV14	TRBJ1-2	CASSPGTARGTF	TGTGCCAGCAGCCCGGGGACAGCCCGGGGCACCTTC
-	TRBD1	TRBV5-8	TRBJ2-1	CASSWDRGRNEQFF	TGTGCCAGCAGCTGGGACAGGGGGCGGAATGAGCAGTTCTTC
-	-	TRBV5-4	TRBJ1-1	CASSLGPDDMNTEAFF	TGTGCCAGCAGCTTGGGTCCAGACGACATGAACACTGAAGCTTTCTTT
few	-	TRBV27	TRBJ1-1	CASRGPQGMDTEAFF	TGTGCCAGCAGGGGCCCCCAGGGAATGGACACTGAAGCTTTCTTT
-	-	TRBV2	TRBJ1-2	CASKGEPLYYGYTF	TGTGCCAGCAAGGGGGAGCCTCTGTACTATGGCTACACCTTC
-	-	TRBV5-1	TRBJ1-1	CASSLSREFQAFF	TGCGCCAGCAGCTTGTCACGGGAGTTCCAAGCTTTCTTT
few	TRBD1	TRBV18	TRBJ1-1	CASSLTGAEAFF	TGTGCCAGCTCACTTACAGGGGCTGAAGCTTTCTTT
-	TRBD2	TRBV2	TRBJ2-5	CASRPRLAGYITARETQYF	TGTGCCAGCAGGCCCAGACTAGCGGGGTACATTACGGCTCGAGAGACCCAGTACTTC
-	TRBD2	TRBV20-1	TRBJ2-1	CSPSSSGEQFF	TGCAGTCCCTCTAGTAGCGGGGAGCAGTTCTTC
-	TRBD1	TRBV30	TRBJ2-3	CAWRWTGARLPQYF	TGTGCCTGGAGGTGGACAGGGGCCCGTCTGCCGCAGTATTTT
-	-	TRBV6-5	TRBJ2-2	CASGRVTTGELFF	TGTGCCAGCGGCAGGGTGACCACCGGGGAGCTGTTTTTT
-	TRBD2	TRBV18	TRBJ2-5	CASSPTTSGGVTQYF	TGTGCCAGCTCACCAACCACTAGCGGGGGTGTGACCCAGTACTTC
-	-	TRBV24-1	TRBJ1-1	CATRLRGNTEAFF	TGTGCCACCAGACTAAGGGGGAACACTGAAGCTTTCTTT
few	-	TRBV6-1	TRBJ1-2	CASSEKGRATYGYTF	TGTGCCAGCAGTGAAAAGGGCAGGGCGACCTATGGCTACACCTTC
once	-	TRBV9	TRBJ1-2	CASSVSGYYPPNYGYTF	TGTGCCAGCAGCGTATCAGGGTACTACCCTCCTAACTATGGCTACACCTTC
-	-	TRBV11-3	TRBJ2-1	CASSLHSTYNEQFF	TGTGCCAGCAGCTTACACTCCACGTACAATGAGCAGTTCTTC
-	-	TRBV30	TRBJ2-2	CAWRGGQHTGELFF	TGTGCCTGGAGGGGTGGACAGCACACCGGGGAGCTGTTTTTT
-	-	TRBV28	TRBJ2-5	CASSLGTQETQYF	TGTGCCAGCAGTTTGGGCACGCAAGAGACCCAGTACTTC
-	TRBD1	TRBV12-5	TRBJ1-1	CASGLVWTGGQSHTEAFF	TGTGCTAGTGGTTTGGTATGGACAGGGGGCCAAAGTCACACTGAAGCTTTCTTT
-	-	TRBV6-5	TRBJ1-3	CASSSGSGNTIYF	TGTGCCAGCAGTTCAGGGTCTGGAAACACCATATATTTT
few	TRBD1	TRBV5-1	TRBJ2-1	CASSLDGGQSYNEQFF	TGCGCCAGCAGCTTGGATGGGGGACAGTCCTACAATGAGCAGTTCTTC
-	TRBD1	TRBV7-8	TRBJ2-7	CASSLETGTYEQYF	TGTGCCAGCAGCTTGGAGACAGGGACCTACGAGCAGTACTTC
-	-	TRBV7-8	TRBJ1-1	CASSLQGRETTEAFF	TGTGCCAGCAGCTTACAGGGTAGGGAAACGACTGAAGCTTTCTTT
few	-	TRBV3-1/TRBV3-2	TRBJ2-5	CASSQGVSAGGQETQYF	TGTGCCAGCAGCCAAGGGGTAAGCGCCGGGGGCCAAGAGACCCAGTACTTC
-	-	TRBV30	TRBJ1-2	CAWSVRAGAGSGYTF	TGTGCCTGGAGTGTACGAGCGGGCGCAGGTTCTGGCTACACCTTC
-	-	TRBV20-1	TRBJ1-1	CSASGQGTEAFF	TGCAGTGCTAGTGGCCAGGGGACTGAAGCTTTCTTT
-	-	TRBV27	TRBJ1-3	CASRGLERAGNTIYF	TGTGCCAGCAGGGGCCTGGAGCGGGCGGGAAACACCATATATTTT
-	-	TRBV19	TRBJ1-6	CASSIEQVGNSPLHF	TGTGCCAGTAGTATAGAACAGGTCGGAAATTCACCCCTCCACTTT